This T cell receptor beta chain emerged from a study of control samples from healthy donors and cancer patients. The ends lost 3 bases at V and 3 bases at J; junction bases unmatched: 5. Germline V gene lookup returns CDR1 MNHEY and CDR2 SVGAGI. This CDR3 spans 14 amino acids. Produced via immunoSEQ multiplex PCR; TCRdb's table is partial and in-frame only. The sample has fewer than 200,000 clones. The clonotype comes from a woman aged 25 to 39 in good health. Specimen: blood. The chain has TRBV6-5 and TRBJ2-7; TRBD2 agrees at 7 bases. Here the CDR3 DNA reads TGTGCCAGCAGTTATAGGGAGGGGCACTACGAGCAGTACTTC. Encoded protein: CASSYREGHYEQYF.